This T cell receptor (beta chain) originates from a study of cytomegalovirus exposure and HLA in healthy donors. The V and J ends lost 4 bases and 4 bases respectively, with 11 bases between them. The CDR3 extends over 14 amino acids. The germline V gene encodes CDR1 MNHNS and CDR2 SASEGT. This clone was seen once. PCR was performed using 60 Vbeta and 13 Jbeta primers. Clones were read by immunoSEQ multiplex PCR, and TCRdb kept only the in-frame ones, dropping some. Among 150,000 to 200,000 clones, more than 75% were seen once, and the ten largest hold roughly 2.1%. The receptor was derived from a man aged 18 to 35 in good health and CMV-seropositive. The chain couples TRBV6-1 to TRBJ1-5, with D possibly TRBD1 on 5 matching bases. The specimen was PBMCs. The CDR3 is CASSGDFGNQPQHF. As DNA, the CDR3 is TGTGCCAGCAGTGGGGACTTCGGGAATCAGCCCCAGCATTTT.